The sample holds many counts of the clone carrying this T cell receptor (beta chain). Germline V lookup: CDR1 SGHTA, CDR2 FQGNSA. Trimming removed 5 bases at V and 9 bases at J, with 20 bases between. The CDR3 runs 15 residues. Next came a second PCR, run for about 7 to 12 cycles, which used a sample-barcoded 5' primer along with a J-beta primer mix. TCRdb processed the 5' RACE reads anew with MiXCR; each CDR3 protein has one entry. This table holds about 930,000 distinct CDR3 sequences, 25% to 30% found once. This entry belongs to a study of blood T cells in healthy people across ages. The same data also went into a second study, on T cells of mothers and their children.

This TCR was sampled from a woman aged 40 to 50 in good health. The chain joins TRBV7-2 to TRBJ2-1; perhaps TRBD2 as D (7 bases). Sequenced material: blood. The CDR3 bases are TGTGCCAGCAGCCAAAGGGTAGGCGGGGGCGGTGAGCAGTTCTTC. It codes for CASSQRVGGGGEQFF.